This T cell receptor beta chain appears in the sequencing data of a study of human T cells and chemical hapten exposure (dated by TCRdb to the early 2020s). With respect to the entire study: For sensitization, 2% DPC in acetone was applied to a roughly 2 cm by roughly 2 cm area of upper inner arm skin. Throughout the roughly 23-week study period, patients were also given weekly therapeutic DPC doses on the scalp. Patch testing on the upper back used Finn chambers containing 0.01% DPC, with scoring done after 6 days according to International Contact Dermatitis Research Group standards. Most of the patients in the cohort were female, and the cohort covered alopecia areata with under or over 50% scalp involvement, alopecia totalis and alopecia universalis. The libraries were sequenced as a pool, and the TCR yield per sample differed mostly because of small variations in library volumes within the pool. This study followed changes in the peripheral blood TCR repertoire in vivo during primary and secondary sensitization of alopecia patients to the hapten diphenylcyclopropenone (DPC). Patient blood was sampled pre-sensitization (week 0) and at 2, 6 and about 24 weeks after DPC sensitization. For TCR sequencing, blood came from over 25 alopecia patients at anywhere from one to four time points (pre-sensitization, 2, 6 and 24 weeks).

This clonotype was seen many times. Its antigen is still unknown. Qualities for individual bases were not recorded, and no much larger clone is one base off. Overall study results and their limits: The number of PT1 expanded TCRs positively correlated with patch test score, significant at thresholds 8, 16 and 32 but not 4. Repeated subsampling changed both the strength of the expansion versus patch-test correlation and the threshold at which that correlation became significant. Expanded TCRs formed significantly more large CDR3 similarity clusters than pre-sensitization or healthy control sets, consistent with antigen-driven responses. Because every patient had alopecia, a presumed autoimmune disease, the patients' immune response might differ from that of healthy individuals. DPC sensitization did not change the number of TCRs with a frequency above 1 in 1000, and there was no evidence of changes in global repertoire structure.

Read against the paper, the sample's time point label means: patch test 1, 2 weeks after DPC sensitization. This specimen's treatment or condition label, interpreted: therapeutic diphenylcyclopropenone sensitization with weekly scalp DPC. At every patch-test visit, the blood draw took place before the patch test was put on. Eligible patients were aged 18 to 70, diagnosed with alopecia, deemed suitable for DPC therapy, and excluded if pregnant. Total RNA was isolated from unfractionated whole blood collected in Tempus Blood RNA tubes. Libraries came from RACE. These reads were obtained on a NextSeq 500. Library preparation attached unique molecular identifiers to individual cDNA molecules for quantitative, reproducible TCR counting. From each blood RNA sample, both TCR alpha and TCR beta chains were sequenced. For the original study's pipeline: A median of approximately 96,000 TCRs per sample was observed, with a range of about 23,224 to 750,000. The Decombinator software suite was used to annotate the V, J and CDR3 of the TCR reads. Every sample was subsampled to the same number of TCRs (28,000) for the PS versus PT1 abundance plots. Expanded TCRs were defined as absent before sensitization and observed at least eight times at the 2-week time point. TCRdb passed the public sequencing reads through fastp at Q25 and MiXCR, retaining productive beta sequences. Each entry is one CDR3 protein sequence, shown with its most common DNA and genes. V and J calls and clone size were set by TCRdb, not the authors. The table for this sample lists 350,000 or so distinct CDR3 sequences; around 7% of them were counted only once. Around 8.2% of the sample rests with the top ten.

V drops 0 bases and J drops 0 bases, leaving 10 bases in between. The germline V gene encodes CDR1 SQVTM and CDR2 ANQGSEA. There are 15 amino acids in the CDR3, from cysteine to phenylalanine inclusive. The only DNA kept is the CDR3, 45 bases in frame from the first base. This receptor chain uses TRBV29-1 and TRBJ2-3; possibly the D gene is TRBD2, per 5 matching bases. The sequence came from a woman younger than 30 with alopecia areata. Some clones in this sample may be carry-over from other donors' samples. Material: whole blood, obtained in connection with sensitization to the hapten diphenylcyclopropenone (DPC). For the CDR3, the sequence is CSVEDTGYSTDTQYF. The nucleotides are TGCAGCGTTGAAGATACGGGGTACAGCACAGATACGCAGTATTTT.